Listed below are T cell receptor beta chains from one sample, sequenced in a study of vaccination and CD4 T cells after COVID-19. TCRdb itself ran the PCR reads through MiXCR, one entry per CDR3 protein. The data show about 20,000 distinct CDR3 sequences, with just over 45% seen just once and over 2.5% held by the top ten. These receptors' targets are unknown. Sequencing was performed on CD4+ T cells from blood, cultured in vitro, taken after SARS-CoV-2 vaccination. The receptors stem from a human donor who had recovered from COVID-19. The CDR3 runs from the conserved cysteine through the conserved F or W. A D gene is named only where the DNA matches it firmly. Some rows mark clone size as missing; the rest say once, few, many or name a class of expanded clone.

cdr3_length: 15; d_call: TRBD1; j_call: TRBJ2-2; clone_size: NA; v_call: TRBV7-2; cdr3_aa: CASSSQTGEIGELFF; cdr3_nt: TGTGCCAGCAGCTCACAGACAGGGGAGATAGGGGAGCTGTTTTTT
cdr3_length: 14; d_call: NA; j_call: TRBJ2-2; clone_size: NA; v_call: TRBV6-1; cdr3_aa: CASRSHRNTGELFF; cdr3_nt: TGTGCCAGCCGATCACACCGGAACACCGGGGAGCTGTTTTTT
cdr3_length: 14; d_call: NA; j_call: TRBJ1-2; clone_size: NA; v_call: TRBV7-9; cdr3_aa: CASSGLERRDGYTF; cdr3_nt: TGTGCCAGCAGCGGCTTAGAAAGGCGGGATGGCTACACCTTC
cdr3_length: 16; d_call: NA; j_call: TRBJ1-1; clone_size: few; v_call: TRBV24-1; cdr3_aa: CATSDSRTKANTEAFF; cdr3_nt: TGTGCCACCAGTGATTCACGGACCAAGGCTAACACTGAAGCTTTCTTT
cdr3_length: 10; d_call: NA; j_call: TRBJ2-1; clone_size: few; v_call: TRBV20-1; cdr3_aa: CSAGRSEQFF; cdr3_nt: TGCAGTGCCGGGCGTTCTGAGCAGTTCTTC
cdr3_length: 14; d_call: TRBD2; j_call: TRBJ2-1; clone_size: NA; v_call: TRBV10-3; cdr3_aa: CAISEESGGNEQFF; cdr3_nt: TGTGCCATCAGTGAGGAGAGCGGGGGCAATGAGCAGTTCTTC
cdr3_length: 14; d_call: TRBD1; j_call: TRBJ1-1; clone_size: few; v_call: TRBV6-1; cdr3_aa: CASKGLDRDTEAFF; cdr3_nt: TGTGCCAGCAAGGGTTTGGACAGGGACACTGAAGCTTTCTTT
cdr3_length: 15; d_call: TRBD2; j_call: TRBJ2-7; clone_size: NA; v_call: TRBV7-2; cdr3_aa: CASSLRVSGGREQYF; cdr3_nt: TGTGCCAGCAGCTTAAGGGTCTCGGGGGGGAGGGAGCAGTACTTC
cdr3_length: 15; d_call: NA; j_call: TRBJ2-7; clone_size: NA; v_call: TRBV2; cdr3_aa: CASSGVAGSSYEQYF; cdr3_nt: TGTGCCAGCAGTGGGGTGGCAGGGAGCTCCTACGAGCAGTACTTC
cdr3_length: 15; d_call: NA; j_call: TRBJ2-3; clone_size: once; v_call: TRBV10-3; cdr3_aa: CAISESARSADTQYF; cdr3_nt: TGTGCCATCAGTGAGTCGGCCAGGTCCGCAGATACGCAGTATTTT
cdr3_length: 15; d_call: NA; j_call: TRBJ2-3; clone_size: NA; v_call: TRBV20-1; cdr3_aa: CSAIYVRGVTDTQYF; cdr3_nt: TGCAGTGCTATTTACGTAAGAGGGGTCACAGATACGCAGTATTTT
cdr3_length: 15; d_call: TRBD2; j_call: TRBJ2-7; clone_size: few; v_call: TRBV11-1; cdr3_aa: CASSLASGFSYEQYF; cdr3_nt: TGTGCCAGCAGCCTCGCTAGCGGATTCTCCTACGAGCAGTACTTC
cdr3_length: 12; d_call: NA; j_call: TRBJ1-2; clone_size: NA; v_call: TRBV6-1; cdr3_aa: CASQGGGYGYTF; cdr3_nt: TGTGCCAGCCAAGGGGGGGGCTATGGCTACACCTTC
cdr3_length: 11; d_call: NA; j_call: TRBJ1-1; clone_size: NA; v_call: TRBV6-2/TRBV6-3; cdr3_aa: CASRDSGIAFF; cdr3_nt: TGTGCCAGCAGAGACAGCGGAATAGCTTTCTTT
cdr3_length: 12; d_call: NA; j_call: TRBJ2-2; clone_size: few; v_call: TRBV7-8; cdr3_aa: CASSLGTGELFF; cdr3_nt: TGTGCCAGCAGCTTAGGCACAGGGGAGCTGTTTTTT
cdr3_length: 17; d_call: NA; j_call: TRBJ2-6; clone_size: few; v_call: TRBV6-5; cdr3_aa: CASSSGEGLSGANVLTF; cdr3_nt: TGTGCCAGCAGTTCCGGAGAGGGACTCTCTGGGGCCAACGTCCTGACTTTC
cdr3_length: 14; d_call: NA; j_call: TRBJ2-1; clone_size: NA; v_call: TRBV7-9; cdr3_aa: CASSLTSSYNEQFF; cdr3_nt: TGTGCCAGCAGCTTAACTAGCTCCTACAATGAGCAGTTCTTC
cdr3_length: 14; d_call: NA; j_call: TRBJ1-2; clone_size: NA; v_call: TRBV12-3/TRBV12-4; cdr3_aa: CASRPGSFNYGYTF; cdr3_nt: TGTGCCAGCAGGCCTGGTTCGTTCAACTATGGCTACACCTTC
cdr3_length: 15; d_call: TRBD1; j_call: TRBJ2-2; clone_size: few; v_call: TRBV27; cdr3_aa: CASKTGTGDTGELFF; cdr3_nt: TGTGCCAGCAAGACCGGGACAGGGGACACCGGGGAGCTGTTTTTT
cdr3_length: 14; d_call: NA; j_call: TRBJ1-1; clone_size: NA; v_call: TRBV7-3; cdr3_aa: CASSLVGGNTEAFF; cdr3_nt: TGTGCCAGCAGCTTAGTAGGGGGGAACACTGAAGCTTTCTTT
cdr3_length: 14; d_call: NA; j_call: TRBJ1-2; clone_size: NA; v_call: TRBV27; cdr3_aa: CASSGGGRNYGYTF; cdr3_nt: TGTGCCAGCAGTGGGGGGGGGCGGAACTATGGCTACACCTTC
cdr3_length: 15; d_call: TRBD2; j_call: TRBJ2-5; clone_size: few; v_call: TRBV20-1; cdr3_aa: CSARVTSGRGETQYF; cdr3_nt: TGCAGTGCTAGAGTAACTAGCGGGAGAGGAGAGACCCAGTACTTC
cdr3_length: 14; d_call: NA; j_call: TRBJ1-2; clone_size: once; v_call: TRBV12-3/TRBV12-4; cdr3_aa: CASSLVPANYGYTF; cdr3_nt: TGTGCCAGCAGTTTAGTGCCAGCTAACTATGGCTACACCTTC